The 28 T cell receptor beta chains given below trace back to one sample, sequenced in a study of blood T cell repertoires in COVID-19. The repertoire was sequenced with immunoSEQ multiplex PCR; TCRdb's copy has only in-frame clones and lacks some. The sample shows approximately 88,000 clones, roughly 87% of them seen only once. Sequencing used peripheral blood. These receptors were collected from a male donor with acute or convalescent COVID-19.

The genes are TRBV24-1 and TRBJ2-1; 9 bases map to TRBD2. V lost 4 bases to trimming and J lost 3 bases; unmatched junction nucleotides: 6. CDR1 KGHDR and CDR2 SFDVKD come from the germline V gene. The CDR3 sequence is 16 residues long. DNA for the CDR3: TGTGCCACCAGTGACACTAAGCGGGGGGACTACAATGAGCAGTTCTTC. Encoded protein: CATSDTKRGDYNEQFF.

The rearrangement uses TRBV6-4 and TRBJ1-2, with D unclear. Trimming removed 3 bases from V and 3 bases from J, with 8 bases in between. From germline, CDR1 is MRHNA and CDR2 SNTAGT. The length of the CDR3 is 13 residues. As DNA, the CDR3 is TGTGCCAGCAGTGAGGAGGGCGACTATGGCTACACCTTC. It translates to CASSEEGDYGYTF.

The chain links TRBV27 to TRBJ2-7; the D gene is possibly TRBD2 (6 bases). Germline V gene sequence: CDR1 MNHEY, CDR2 SMNVEV (reference sequence). Trimming shortened V by 2 bases and J by 3 bases, and 14 bases separated the two germline ends. The CDR3 consists of 15 residues. The CDR3 spells CASSLVGQEGYEQYF. In nucleotides, the CDR3 is TGTGCCAGCAGTTTAGTCGGGCAGGAGGGCTACGAGCAGTACTTC.

V gene TRBV30 combines with J gene TRBJ1-2; 7 positions match TRBD1. Looked up from germline, CDR1 is GTSNPN and CDR2 is SVGIG (reference sequence). The V and J ends lost 4 bases and 4 bases, in that order; junction bases with no gene match: 9. CDR3 length: 14 amino acids. The CDR3 sequence: CAWTEGASFYGYTF. CDR3 in DNA: TGTGCCTGGACGGAGGGGGCCTCTTTCTATGGCTACACCTTC. Filled out from reference TRBV30 and TRBJ1-2, the complete variable domain reads SQTIHQWPATLVQPVGSPLSLECTVEGTSNPNLYWYRQAAGRGLQLLFYSVGIGQISSEVPQNLSASRPQDRQFILSSKKLLLSDSGFYLCAWTEGASFYGYTFGSGTRLTVV.

This clone was seen a single time. This chain uses TRBV15 with TRBJ2-7, with D unclear. This CDR3 is 15 amino acids long. Germline V CDR1 and CDR2: LNHNV, YYDKDF (reference sequence). Trimming left V 0 bases short and J 1 base short, with 10 bases between. The DNA of the CDR3 is TGTGCCACCAGCAGAGATCCCAGGCCTTCCTACGAGCAGTACTTC. Translated, it gives CATSRDPRPSYEQYF.

The V and J genes are TRBV7-9 and TRBJ2-6; the D gene is possibly TRBD1 (5 bases). CDR1 is SEHNR, CDR2 FQNEAQ, per germline (reference sequence). There are 16 residues in the CDR3. Trimming cost V 5 bases and J 1 base, with 12 bases left between them. CDR3 loop: CASSLAGPSGANVLTF. DNA for the CDR3: TGTGCCAGCAGCCTCGCAGGGCCATCTGGGGCCAACGTCCTGACTTTC.

The chain is built from TRBV11-3 and TRBJ2-2; D is unresolved. This CDR3 has 12 residues. CDR1 is SGHNT, CDR2 YENEEA, per germline. The V gene lost 4 bases and the J gene lost 5 bases, with 5 bases spanning the gap. In DNA, the CDR3 is TGTGCCAGCAGCTCTAAAACCGGGGAGCTGTTTTTT. It specifies CASSSKTGELFF. Full variable domain (outside the CDR3, taken from reference TRBV11-3 and TRBJ2-2): EAGVVQSPRYKIIEKKQPVAFWCNPISGHNTLYWYLQNLGQGPELLIRYENEEAVDDSQLPKDRFSAERLKGVDSTLKIQPAELGDSAVYLCASSSKTGELFFGEGSRLTVL.

This clone was counted between two and nine times. The J gene is TRBJ1-5, the V gene TRBV5-5; 8 nucleotides agree with TRBD1. V dropped 0 bases and J dropped 2; count of bases not matched to a gene: 4. CDR1 and CDR2 from the germline V gene are SGHKS and YYEKEE (reference sequence). The CDR3 consists of 16 residues. The DNA of the CDR3 is TGTGCCAGCAGCTTGGCAGGGGGCGCCGGCAATCAGCCCCAGCATTTT. Protein: CASSLAGGAGNQPQHF.

The chain recombines TRBV5-1 with TRBJ1-4; D is perhaps TRBD1 (5 bases). The ends were cut back, 1 base at V and 4 bases at J, with 11 bases in the middle. CDR1 SGHRS and CDR2 YFSETQ come from the germline V gene. The CDR3 has 15 residues. CDR3: CASSLSGAINEKLFF. Here the CDR3 DNA reads TGCGCCAGCAGCTTGTCTGGGGCAATTAATGAAAAACTGTTTTTT.

V and J are TRBV18 and TRBJ1-6; D is possibly TRBD1 (6 bases). CDR3 length equals 14 residues. Trimming took off 6 bases at V and 10 bases at J, with 16 bases between the two ends. The germline CDR1 and CDR2 sequences are KGHSH and LQKENI. CDR3 sequence (DNA): TGTGCCAGCTCGCCGGGACAAGGAACCTCACCCCTCCACTTT. Translated: CASSPGQGTSPLHF.

The gene calls are TRBV27 and TRBJ1-1; no reliable D call. The CDR3 has 13 amino acids. The germline gives CDR1 MNHEY, CDR2 SMNVEV (reference sequence). V was clipped by 2 bases and J by 4 bases, with 8 bases between them. The CDR3 protein is CASSLADTTEAFF. The DNA for the CDR3 is TGTGCCAGCAGTTTAGCCGACACCACTGAAGCTTTCTTT.

The count of this clone is one. The rearrangement links TRBV7-2 to TRBJ2-2; maybe TRBD2 (7 bases). The CDR3 runs 15 residues. CDR1 SGHTA and CDR2 FQGNSA come from the germline V gene. Trimming pared 11 bases from V and 4 bases from J, leaving 20 bases between. This CDR3 reads CASRRGGAGTGELFF. The CDR3 bases are TGTGCCTCCAGGAGGGGGGGCGCGGGCACCGGGGAGCTGTTTTTT.

This chain uses TRBV7-9 with TRBJ2-7, with 9 bases that match TRBD1. CDR3 length: 13 amino acids. Germline V gene sequence: CDR1 SEHNR, CDR2 FQNEAQ (reference sequence). V lost 7 bases and J lost 5; bases outside the gene matches: 6. CDR3 region: CASTRGQGHEQYF. For the CDR3, the DNA is TGTGCCAGCACCCGGGGACAGGGCCACGAGCAGTACTTC.

J is TRBJ2-5 and V is TRBV6-5; D may be TRBD2 (6 bases). CDR1 is MNHEY, CDR2 SVGAGI, per germline. The CDR3 runs 14 residues. Trimming removed 6 bases at V and 1 base at J, with 12 bases between. The chain's CDR3 is CASSPGGTQETQYF. CDR3 sequence (DNA): TGTGCCAGCAGCCCAGGCGGGACCCAAGAGACCCAGTACTTC.

The chain employs TRBV9 and TRBJ1-2; 10 bases are a match to TRBD1. From germline, CDR1 is SGDLS and CDR2 YYNGEE. The trim removed 4 bases at V and 6 bases at J, leaving 12 bases unmatched. This CDR3 has 16 residues. The DNA of the CDR3 is TGTGCCAGCAGCAGAGAGCCGGGACAGGGGCGCGATGGCTACACCTTC. Translated, it gives CASSREPGQGRDGYTF. Filled out from reference TRBV9 and TRBJ1-2, the complete variable domain reads DSGVTQTPKHLITATGQRVTLRCSPRSGDLSVYWYQQSLDQGLQFLIQYYNGEERAKGNILERFSAQQFPDLHSELNLSSLELGDSALYFCASSREPGQGRDGYTFGSGTRLTVV.

The chain uses TRBV2 and TRBJ1-2; TRBD1 matches at 10 bases. The germline gives CDR1 SNHLY, CDR2 FYNNEI. CDR3 length: 14 residues. V dropped 7 bases and J dropped 4; count of bases not matched to a gene: 6. For the CDR3, the DNA is TGTGCCAGCAAGGCGGGACAGGGGATCTATGGCTACACCTTC. It translates to CASKAGQGIYGYTF. Full variable domain (remainder filled in from reference TRBV2 and TRBJ1-2): EPEVTQTPSHQVTQMGQEVILRCVPISNHLYFYWYRQILGQKVEFLVSFYNNEISEKSEIFDDQFSVERPDGSNFTLKIRSTKLEDSAMYFCASKAGQGIYGYTFGSGTRLTVV.

V usage is TRBV7-9 and J usage is TRBJ1-3; possibly TRBD1 for D (5 bases). CDR1 is SEHNR, CDR2 FQNEAQ, per germline (reference sequence). The CDR3 is 15 amino acids. Trimming stripped 5 bases from V and 2 bases from J, with 13 bases between. The CDR3 region has the DNA TGTGCCAGCAGCCGTGACGGGGGTACTGGAAACACCATATATTTT. Amino acids: CASSRDGGTGNTIYF.

The chain joins TRBV28 to TRBJ1-2, with 8 bases matching TRBD1. The CDR3 has 15 amino acids. Trimming at V came to 6 bases and at J to 1 base, leaving 7 bases not matched to a gene. Germline V gene lookup returns CDR1 MDHEN and CDR2 SYDVKM. In nucleotides, the CDR3 is TGTGCCAGCAGATACCGGGACAGGAGTAACTATGGCTACACCTTC. It codes for CASRYRDRSNYGYTF.

Of note for this clone: This likely comes from a read error, as the CDR3 has no conserved phenylalanine or tryptophan at its end. The limits of the CDR3 on the DNA are not certain, so only TCRdb's listed CDR3 is given. The rearrangement links TRBV21-1 to TRBJ2-3; TRBD2, the table's D call, was not compared with the DNA. TRBV21-1 is tagged as a pseudogene. The CDR3 is 10 residues long, counting both termini. CDR3: CASSKAPSGA.

This clone has just a few counts. The V and J genes are TRBV7-9 and TRBJ2-3; 10 bases are a match to TRBD1. V trimming: 5 bases; J trimming: 3 bases; junction bases outside the gene matches: 8. CDR3 length: 16 residues. Per the germline V gene, CDR1 is SEHNR and CDR2 is FQNEAQ (reference sequence). CDR3 amino acids: CASSVQPGQGTDTQYF. The CDR3 region has the DNA TGTGCCAGCAGCGTCCAACCGGGACAGGGGACAGATACGCAGTATTTT. Looking up the rest from reference TRBV7-9 and TRBJ2-3 gives the full variable domain: DTGVSQNPRHKITKRGQNVTFRCDPISEHNRLYWYRQTLGQGPEFLTYFQNEAQLEKSRLLSDRFSAERPKGSFSTLEIQRTEQGDSAMYLCASSVQPGQGTDTQYFGPGTRLTVL.

The gene calls are TRBV29-1 and TRBJ1-3, with 8 nucleotides matching TRBD1. Trimming removed 7 bases from V and 1 base from J; junction bases left unmatched: 6. Germline V lookup: CDR1 SQVTM, CDR2 ANQGSEA. There are 14 residues in the CDR3. CDR3 sequence reads: CSAYGTGSGNTIYF. The DNA of the CDR3 is TGCAGCGCCTACGGGACAGGATCTGGAAACACCATATATTTT. The full variable domain, rest sourced from reference TRBV29-1 and TRBJ1-3, is SAVISQKPSRDICQRGTSLTIQCQVDSQVTMMFWYRQQPGQSLTLIATANQGSEATYESGFVIDKFPISRPNLTFSTLTVSNMSPEDSSIYLCSAYGTGSGNTIYFGEGSWLTVV.

The chain couples TRBV5-1 to TRBJ1-3; the match to TRBD1 covers 9 bases. Germline CDR1 and CDR2: SGHRS and YFSETQ. The CDR3 loop spans 16 amino acids. V shed 4 bases, J shed 0 bases, and the junction held 5 bases outside the gene matches. CDR3 region: CASSLEDRGSGNTIYF. The CDR3 DNA reads TGCGCCAGCAGCCTGGAGGACAGGGGCTCTGGAAACACCATATATTTT.

The chain recombines TRBV15 with TRBJ2-1, with 7 bases fitting TRBD2. Germline CDR1 and CDR2: LNHNV and YYDKDF (reference sequence). CDR3 length: 17 amino acids. After removal of 5 bases from V and 0 bases from J, the junction contained 10 bases not matched to a gene. Here the CDR3 DNA reads TGTGCCACCAGCCGTACCGCTAGCGGCAACTCCTACAATGAGCAGTTCTTC. This sequence encodes CATSRTASGNSYNEQFF.

The rearrangement joins TRBV7-2 to TRBJ2-2; tentative D call: TRBD2 (8 bases). The CDR3 runs 18 residues. Trimming removed 3 bases at V and 1 base at J, with 18 bases between. Looked up from germline, CDR1 is SGHTA and CDR2 is FQGNSA. The CDR3 DNA sequence: TGTGCCAGCAGCTTTACCCCGGGAGGGGGCCTGAACACCGGGGAGCTGTTTTTT. Amino acid sequence: CASSFTPGGGLNTGELFF.

V is TRBV28 and J is TRBJ2-2; possible D gene TRBD2, 5 bases. Germline V lookup: CDR1 MDHEN, CDR2 SYDVKM. The germline V and J ends were trimmed by 4 bases and 5 bases, with 8 bases remaining between them. The CDR3 consists of 13 residues. CDR3 sequence: CASSSTGTGELFF. The CDR3 nucleotides read TGTGCCAGCAGTTCTACGGGGACCGGGGAGCTGTTTTTT.

The chain is built from TRBV6-1 and TRBJ2-1; 8 positions match TRBD2. Unmatched junction bases numbered 3, after V lost 2 bases and J lost 0 bases. The CDR3 has 16 residues. Germline V gene data show CDR1 as MNHNS and CDR2 as SASEGT. The CDR3 reads CASSESGGISYNEQFF. CDR3 DNA sequence: TGTGCCAGCAGTGAATCGGGGGGGATCTCCTACAATGAGCAGTTCTTC.

This chain joins TRBV6-5 and TRBJ2-3; 8 positions agree with TRBD2. The germline gives CDR1 MNHEY, CDR2 SVGAGI. There are 16 residues in the CDR3. The ends lost 4 bases at V and 3 bases at J; junction bases unmatched: 9. The CDR3 here is CASSSPSGGGTDTQYF. The CDR3 nucleotides are TGTGCCAGCAGTTCCCCCTCCGGCGGGGGGACAGATACGCAGTATTTT.

The chain is built from TRBV9 and TRBJ1-1; 7 positions agree with TRBD1. J was trimmed by 0 bases and V by 4 bases; bases with no gene match: 12. The CDR3 contains 17 residues. CDR1 and CDR2 (germline): SGDLS, YYNGEE. CDR3: CASSPRQGKGMNTEAFF. CDR3 bases: TGTGCCAGCAGCCCAAGACAGGGAAAAGGAATGAACACTGAAGCTTTCTTT.